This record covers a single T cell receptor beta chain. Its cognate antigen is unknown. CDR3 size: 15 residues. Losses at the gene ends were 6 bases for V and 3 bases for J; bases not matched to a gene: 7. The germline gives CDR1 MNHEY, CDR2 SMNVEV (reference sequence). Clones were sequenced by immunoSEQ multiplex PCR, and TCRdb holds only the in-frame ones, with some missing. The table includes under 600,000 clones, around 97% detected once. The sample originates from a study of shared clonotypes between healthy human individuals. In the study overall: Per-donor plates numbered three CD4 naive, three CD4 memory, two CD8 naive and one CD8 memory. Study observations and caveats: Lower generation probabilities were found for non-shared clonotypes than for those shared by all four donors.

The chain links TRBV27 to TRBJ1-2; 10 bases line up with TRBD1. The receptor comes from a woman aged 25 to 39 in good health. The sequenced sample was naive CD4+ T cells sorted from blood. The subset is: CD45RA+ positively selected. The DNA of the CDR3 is TGTGCCAGCAGAGGGGGACAGGGGACTCACTATGGCTACACCTTC. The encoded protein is CASRGGQGTHYGYTF.